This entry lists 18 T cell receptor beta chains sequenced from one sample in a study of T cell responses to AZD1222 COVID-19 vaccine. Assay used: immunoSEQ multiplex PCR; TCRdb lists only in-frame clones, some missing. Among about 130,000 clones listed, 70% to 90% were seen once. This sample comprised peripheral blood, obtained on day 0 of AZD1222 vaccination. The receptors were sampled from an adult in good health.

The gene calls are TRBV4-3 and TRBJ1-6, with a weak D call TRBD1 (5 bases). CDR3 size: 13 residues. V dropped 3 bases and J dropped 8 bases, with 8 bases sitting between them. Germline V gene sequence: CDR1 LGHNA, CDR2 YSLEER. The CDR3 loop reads CASSQGGDSPLHF. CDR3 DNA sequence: TGCGCCAGCAGCCAGGGGGGGGATTCACCCCTCCACTTT.

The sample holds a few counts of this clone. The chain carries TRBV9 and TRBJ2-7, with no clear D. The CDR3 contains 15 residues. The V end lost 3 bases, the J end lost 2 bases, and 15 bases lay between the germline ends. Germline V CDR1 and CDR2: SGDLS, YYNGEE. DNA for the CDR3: TGTGCCAGCAGCGCGGCAGAAAACCCAGCCTACGAGCAGTACTTC. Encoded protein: CASSAAENPAYEQYF. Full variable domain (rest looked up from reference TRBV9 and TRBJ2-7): DSGVTQTPKHLITATGQRVTLRCSPRSGDLSVYWYQQSLDQGLQFLIQYYNGEERAKGNILERFSAQQFPDLHSELNLSSLELGDSALYFCASSAAENPAYEQYFGPGTRLTVT.

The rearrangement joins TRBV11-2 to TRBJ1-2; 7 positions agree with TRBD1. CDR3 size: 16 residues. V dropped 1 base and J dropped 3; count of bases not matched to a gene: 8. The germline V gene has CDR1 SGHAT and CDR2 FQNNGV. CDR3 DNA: TGTGCCAGCAGCTTAGTCGGGACAGATCGTTACTATGGCTACACCTTC. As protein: CASSLVGTDRYYGYTF. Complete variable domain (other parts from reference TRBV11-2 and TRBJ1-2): EAGVAQSPRYKIIEKRQSVAFWCNPISGHATLYWYQQILGQGPKLLIQFQNNGVVDDSQLPKDRFSAERLKGVDSTLKIQPAKLEDSAVYLCASSLVGTDRYYGYTFGSGTRLTVV.

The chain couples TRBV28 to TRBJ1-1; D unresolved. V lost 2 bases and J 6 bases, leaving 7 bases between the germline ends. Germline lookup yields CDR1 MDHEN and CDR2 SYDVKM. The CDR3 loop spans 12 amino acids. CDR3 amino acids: CASSLTGSEAFF. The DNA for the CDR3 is TGTGCCAGCAGTTTAACGGGCTCTGAAGCTTTCTTT.

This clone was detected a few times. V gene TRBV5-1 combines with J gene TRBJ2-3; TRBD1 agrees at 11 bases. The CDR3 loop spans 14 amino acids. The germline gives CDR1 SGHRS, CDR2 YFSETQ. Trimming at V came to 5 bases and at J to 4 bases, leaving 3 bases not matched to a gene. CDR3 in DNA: TGCGCCAGCAGTCCGGGACAGGGGGCAGATACGCAGTATTTT. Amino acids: CASSPGQGADTQYF.

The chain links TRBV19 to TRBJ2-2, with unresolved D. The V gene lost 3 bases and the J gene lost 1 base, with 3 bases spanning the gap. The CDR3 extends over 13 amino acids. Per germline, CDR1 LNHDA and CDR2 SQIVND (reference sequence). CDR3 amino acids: CASSIGNTGELFF. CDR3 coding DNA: TGTGCCAGTAGTATCGGGAACACCGGGGAGCTGTTTTTT. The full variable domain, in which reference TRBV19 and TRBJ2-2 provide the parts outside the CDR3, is DGGITQSPKYLFRKEGQNVTLSCEQNLNHDAMYWYRQDPGQGLRLIYYSQIVNDFQKGDIAEGYSVSREKKESFPLTVTSAQKNPTAFYLCASSIGNTGELFFGEGSRLTVL.

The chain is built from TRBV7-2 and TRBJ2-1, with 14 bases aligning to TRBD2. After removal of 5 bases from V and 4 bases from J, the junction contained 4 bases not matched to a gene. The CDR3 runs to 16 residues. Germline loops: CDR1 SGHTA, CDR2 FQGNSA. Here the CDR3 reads CASSPRLAGGYNEQFF. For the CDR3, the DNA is TGTGCCAGCAGCCCAAGACTAGCGGGGGGGTACAATGAGCAGTTCTTC.

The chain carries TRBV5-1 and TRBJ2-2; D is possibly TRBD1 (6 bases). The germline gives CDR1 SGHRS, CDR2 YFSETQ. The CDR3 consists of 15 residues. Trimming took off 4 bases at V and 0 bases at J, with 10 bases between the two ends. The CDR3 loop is CASSIRQANTGELFF. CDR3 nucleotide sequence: TGCGCCAGCAGCATCCGACAGGCGAACACCGGGGAGCTGTTTTTT. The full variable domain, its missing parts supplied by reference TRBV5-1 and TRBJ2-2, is KAGVTQTPRYLIKTRGQQVTLSCSPISGHRSVSWYQQTPGQGLQFLFEYFSETQRNKGNFPGRFSGRQFSNSRSEMNVSTLELGDSALYLCASSIRQANTGELFFGEGSRLTVL.

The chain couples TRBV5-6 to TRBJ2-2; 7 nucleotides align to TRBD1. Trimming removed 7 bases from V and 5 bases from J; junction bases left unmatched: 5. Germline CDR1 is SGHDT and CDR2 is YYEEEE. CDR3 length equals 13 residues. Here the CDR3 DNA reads TGTGCCAGCTTACAGGGGAATACCGGGGAGCTGTTTTTT. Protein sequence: CASLQGNTGELFF.

The CDR3 sequence is CASTSGSRSYEQYF. DNA of the CDR3: TGTGCCAGCACTAGCGGGAGTCGCTCCTACGAGCAGTACTTC. V gene TRBV28 combines with J gene TRBJ2-7, with TRBD2 matching over 10 bases. Germline loops: CDR1 MDHEN, CDR2 SYDVKM. CDR3 length: 14 residues. J gave up 0 bases and V 7 bases, and 3 bases lay outside the gene matches.

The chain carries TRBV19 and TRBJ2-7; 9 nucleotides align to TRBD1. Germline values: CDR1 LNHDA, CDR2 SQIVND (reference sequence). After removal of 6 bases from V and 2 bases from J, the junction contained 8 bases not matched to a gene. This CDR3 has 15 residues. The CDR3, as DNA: TGTGCCAGTAGCGACAGGGGGGGGAGTACCTACGAGCAGTACTTC. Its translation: CASSDRGGSTYEQYF.

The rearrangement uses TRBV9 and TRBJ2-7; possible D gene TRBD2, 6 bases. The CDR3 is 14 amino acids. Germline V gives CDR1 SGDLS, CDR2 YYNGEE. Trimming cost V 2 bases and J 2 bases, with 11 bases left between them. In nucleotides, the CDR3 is TGTGCCAGCAGCGTGGGGAGGACTCCCTACGAGCAGTACTTC. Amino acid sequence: CASSVGRTPYEQYF.

Here the CDR3 DNA reads TGTGCCAGCTCACCACGCATGACCCAACCGGCCCTTGGCTACACCTTC. Amino acids: CASSPRMTQPALGYTF. This chain links TRBV18 with TRBJ1-2; D is uncertain. The CDR3 runs to 16 residues. Per germline, CDR1 KGHSH and CDR2 LQKENI. Trimming left V 1 base short and J 7 bases short, with 19 bases between.

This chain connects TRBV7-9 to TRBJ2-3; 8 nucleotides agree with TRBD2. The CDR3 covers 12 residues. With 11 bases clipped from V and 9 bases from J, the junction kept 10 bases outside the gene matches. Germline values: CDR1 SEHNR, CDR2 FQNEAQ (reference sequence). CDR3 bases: TGTGCCGAAAAGCGGGAGTCGGGGACGCAGTATTTT. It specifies CAEKRESGTQYF.

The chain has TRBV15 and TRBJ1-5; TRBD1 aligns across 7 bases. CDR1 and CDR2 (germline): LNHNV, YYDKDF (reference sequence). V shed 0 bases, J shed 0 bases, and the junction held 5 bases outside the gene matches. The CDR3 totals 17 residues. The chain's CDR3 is CATSRERDRDSNQPQHF. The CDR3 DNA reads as TGTGCCACCAGCAGAGAGAGGGACAGAGATAGCAATCAGCCCCAGCATTTT.

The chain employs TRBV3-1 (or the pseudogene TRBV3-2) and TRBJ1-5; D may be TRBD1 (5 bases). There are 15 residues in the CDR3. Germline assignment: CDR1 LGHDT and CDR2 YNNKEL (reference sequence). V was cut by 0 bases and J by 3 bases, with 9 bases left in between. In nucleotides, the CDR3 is TGTGCCAGCAGCCAAGATGCGACAGCCAATCAGCCCCAGCATTTT. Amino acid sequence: CASSQDATANQPQHF.

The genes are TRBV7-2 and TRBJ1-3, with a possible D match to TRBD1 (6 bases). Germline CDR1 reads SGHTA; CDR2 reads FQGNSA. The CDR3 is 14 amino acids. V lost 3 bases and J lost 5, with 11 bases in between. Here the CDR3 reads CASSFGGDRNTIYF. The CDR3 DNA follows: TGTGCCAGCAGCTTTGGGGGGGACAGAAACACCATATATTTT.

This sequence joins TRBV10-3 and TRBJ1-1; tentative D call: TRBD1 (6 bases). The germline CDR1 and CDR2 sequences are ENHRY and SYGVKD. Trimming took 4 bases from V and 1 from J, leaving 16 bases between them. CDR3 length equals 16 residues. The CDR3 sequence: CAISGQAPPPNTEAFF. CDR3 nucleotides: TGTGCCATCAGTGGACAGGCTCCCCCCCCGAACACTGAAGCTTTCTTT.